This T cell receptor beta chain is drawn from a study of T-cell memory formation after mild COVID-19. Broader study findings: Balance between CD4 and CD8 was seen in clones contracting day 15 to 85, and a CD4+ lean was seen in later expanders.

The CDR3 has 14 amino acids. Trimming pared 7 bases from V and 5 bases from J, leaving 15 bases between. By share, this clonotype counts as medium-sized. The antigen remains unidentified. After 5'RACE with constant-segment primers, TCR alpha and TCR beta cDNA libraries carrying sample barcodes and UMIs were obtained. TCRdb re-called the 5' RACE reads with MiXCR, one entry per CDR3 protein. Among roughly 47,000 distinct CDR3 sequences listed, under 7.5% were seen once. The V gene is TRBV12-3 or TRBV12-4, the J gene TRBJ2-1, with D perhaps matching TRBD1 (6 bases). This clonotype was obtained from a young man who had mild COVID-19 (a few samples of this study predate the infection). Cell type and time point are not known. The sequenced material came from PBMCs or a T cell subset sorted from them (not recorded which). CDR3 in DNA: TGTGCCAGCACCCTACAGGGATTCAACAATGAGCAGTTCTTC. It specifies CASTLQGFNNEQFF.